The 26 T cell receptor beta chains listed next were all sequenced from one sample in a study of the immune and genomic landscape of osteosarcoma. Poor-prognosis osteosarcoma patients supplied post-treatment primary, local recurrence and metastasis tumor specimens. The protocol was immunoSEQ multiplex PCR, while the TCRdb copy is restricted to in-frame clones and leaves out a portion. The repertoire holds about 10,000 clones, 60% to 75% seen once, with more than 15% in the top ten. Sequenced input: osteosarcoma tumor tissue from the lung. Receptors were obtained from a human donor with osteosarcoma.

As concerns this clone: This CDR3 is also generated by other DNA sequences in the sample. The rearrangement links TRBV7-8 to TRBJ2-7; TRBD1 agrees at 8 bases. Trimming at V came to 6 bases and at J to 6 bases, leaving 10 bases not matched to a gene. The CDR3 has 14 residues. Germline lookup yields CDR1 SGHVS and CDR2 FQNEAQ. The CDR3 DNA reads TGTGCCAGCAGTCTTGACAGGGGCCCTGGCGAGCAGTACTTC. Translating gives CASSLDRGPGEQYF.

This chain joins TRBV7-9 and TRBJ2-6; D not certain. With 10 bases removed from V and 0 bases from J, the gap between germline ends came to 13 bases. Germline V lookup: CDR1 SEHNR, CDR2 FQNEAQ (reference sequence). This CDR3 has 15 amino acids. The CDR3 region is CATPYSASGANVLTF. As DNA, the CDR3 is TGTGCCACCCCCTACTCAGCCTCTGGGGCCAACGTCCTGACTTTC.

This clone was seen a few times. The V and J genes are TRBV7-3 and TRBJ1-6; D is unresolved. This CDR3 is built from 13 residues. With 3 bases removed from V and 8 bases from J, the gap between germline ends came to 8 bases. Looked up from germline, CDR1 is SGHTA and CDR2 is FQGTGA. The CDR3 here is CASSLVSDSPLHF. In nucleotides, the CDR3 is TGTGCCAGCAGCTTGGTGTCAGATTCACCCCTCCACTTT.

The chain carries TRBV4-2 and TRBJ2-5; 14 bases match TRBD2. The germline CDR1 and CDR2 sequences are LGHNA and YNFKEQ. The CDR3 is 20 residues long. Unmatched junction bases numbered 12, after V lost 1 base and J lost 2 bases. The CDR3 here is CASSQGQGTSGRRGQETQYF. The CDR3 nucleotides read TGTGCCAGCAGCCAAGGGCAAGGGACTAGCGGGAGAAGAGGGCAAGAGACCCAGTACTTC.

The rearrangement joins TRBV7-8 to TRBJ1-5; 9 positions agree with TRBD1. The CDR3 is 15 residues long. The V segment lost 3 bases and the J segment 7 bases; nucleotides outside the gene matches: 7. Per the germline V gene, CDR1 is SGHVS and CDR2 is FQNEAQ. The CDR3 coding sequence is TGTGCCAGCAGCTTCCGGGACAGGGAGGACCAGCCCCAGCATTTT. Translated: CASSFRDREDQPQHF.

By sample fraction, this clone is medium-sized. The chain's CDR3 is CASSFRAAPYEQYF. The DNA for the CDR3 is TGTGCCAGCAGTTTCCGAGCGGCCCCCTACGAGCAGTACTTC. The V gene is TRBV28, the J gene TRBJ2-7; TRBD2 might be the D (5 bases). Trimming took 3 bases from V and 2 from J, leaving 11 bases between them. CDR3 length equals 14 residues. Germline V CDR1 and CDR2: MDHEN, SYDVKM.

The chain combines TRBV28 with TRBJ2-7; 9 bases align to TRBD2. The V gene end was trimmed by 4 bases and the J gene end by 5 bases; junction bases not matched to a gene: 9. The CDR3 totals 15 residues. From germline, CDR1 is MDHEN and CDR2 SYDVKM. CDR3 DNA sequence: TGTGCCAGCAGTTCGGCTAGCGGGATTATCGACGAGCAGTACTTC. As protein: CASSSASGIIDEQYF.

This sequence joins TRBV2 and TRBJ2-1; TRBD2 matches 11 bases. V lost 4 bases, J lost 6 bases, and 2 bases stayed unmatched. The CDR3 is 14 amino acids. The germline CDR1 and CDR2 sequences are SNHLY and FYNNEI. The CDR3 loop reads CASSVAGGGNEQFF. The DNA for the CDR3 is TGTGCCAGCAGTGTAGCGGGAGGGGGCAATGAGCAGTTCTTC.

The rearrangement uses TRBV10-3 and TRBJ2-3, with 11 bases lining up with TRBD2. Germline CDR1 ENHRY, CDR2 SYGVKD. The V and J ends lost 3 bases and 0 bases, in that order; junction bases with no gene match: 8. This CDR3 contains 18 residues. CDR3 amino acids: CAISEGSGRDRSTDTQYF. The CDR3 DNA is TGTGCCATCAGTGAAGGTAGCGGGAGGGACCGTAGCACAGATACGCAGTATTTT.

V gene TRBV6-1 combines with J gene TRBJ2-5; TRBD1 aligns across 7 bases. V dropped 11 bases and J dropped 5; count of bases not matched to a gene: 5. From germline, CDR1 is MNHNS and CDR2 SASEGT. This CDR3 contains 11 residues. CDR3 nucleotides: TGTGCCGGACGACAGGGTGAGACCCAGTACTTC. It specifies CAGRQGETQYF.

The sample holds a few counts of this clone. The chain combines TRBV5-4 with TRBJ1-1, with TRBD1 identical over 8 bases. CDR1 SGHNT and CDR2 YYREEE come from the germline V gene (reference sequence). This CDR3 contains 16 residues. J was trimmed by 2 bases and V by 3 bases; bases with no gene match: 9. CDR3: CASSSPRTGLNTEAFF. CDR3 DNA sequence: TGTGCCAGCAGCTCCCCGCGGACAGGGCTAAACACTGAAGCTTTCTTT.

This rearrangement joins TRBV7-9 to TRBJ2-7, with TRBD2 matching 8 bases. Trimming removed 2 bases from V and 10 bases from J; junction bases left unmatched: 13. In germline, CDR1 is SEHNR, CDR2 FQNEAQ (reference sequence). The CDR3 is 15 residues long. CDR3: CASSLSIRSGVLQYF. The CDR3 bases are TGTGCCAGCAGCTTAAGTATCCGTAGCGGGGTCCTCCAGTACTTC.

The rearrangement uses TRBV30 and TRBJ1-3; D not resolved. Trimming cost V 1 base and J 0 bases, with 7 bases left between them. This CDR3 comprises 14 residues. Germline V gives CDR1 GTSNPN, CDR2 SVGIG (reference sequence). The CDR3 region has the DNA TGTGCCTGGAGTGAGTTCATCTCTGGAAACACCATATATTTT. Residues: CAWSEFISGNTIYF.

The rearrangement joins TRBV30 to TRBJ1-2; no clear D. Per the germline V gene, CDR1 is GTSNPN and CDR2 is SVGIG (reference sequence). CDR3 length equals 13 residues. The V gene lost 8 bases and the J gene lost 1 base, with 14 bases spanning the gap. CDR3 DNA: TGTGCCGGAAACGGACGGAATAACTATGGCTACACCTTC. As protein: CAGNGRNNYGYTF.

The chain links TRBV6-4 to TRBJ2-3; D is tentatively TRBD1 or TRBD2 (5 bases each). V gave up 0 bases and J gave up 1 base, with 8 bases separating them. From germline, CDR1 is MRHNA and CDR2 SNTAGT. CDR3 length: 15 amino acids. CDR3 sequence reads: CASSDSVGGTDTQYF. The CDR3 coding sequence is TGTGCCAGCAGTGACTCGGTGGGGGGCACAGATACGCAGTATTTT.

This clone was detected once. The chain is built from TRBV30 and TRBJ1-3, with D unresolved. The V end was cut by 8 bases, the J end by 0 bases, with 14 bases between. Germline V gene lookup returns CDR1 GTSNPN and CDR2 SVGIG (reference sequence). The CDR3 is 14 amino acids. This CDR3 reads CAHSSLFSGNTIYF. CDR3 nucleotides: TGTGCCCACTCTTCGCTCTTCTCTGGAAACACCATATATTTT.

This clone has only one observation. The rearrangement uses TRBV7-6 and TRBJ2-7, with a weak D call TRBD2 (6 bases). From germline, CDR1 is SGHVS and CDR2 FNYEAQ. The CDR3 totals 12 residues. V was trimmed by 1 base and J by 12 bases, leaving 13 bases between them. CDR3 DNA sequence: TGTGCCAGCAGCTTAGTTTGCGCGGGACGGTACTTC. Translating gives CASSLVCAGRYF.

This clone has only one observation. This chain connects TRBV5-1 to TRBJ1-1, with D perhaps TRBD1 (5 bases). V lost 4 bases and J 1 base, leaving 17 bases between the germline ends. Germline values: CDR1 SGHRS, CDR2 YFSETQ. This CDR3 comprises 16 residues. For the CDR3, the DNA is TGCGCCAGCAGCCCCGCAGTTTATGGGGCGAACACTGAAGCTTTCTTT. Its protein is CASSPAVYGANTEAFF.

This clone rates as medium-sized. V and J are TRBV28 and TRBJ1-6; 7 bases match TRBD1. Germline V gives CDR1 MDHEN, CDR2 SYDVKM. Trimming cost V 6 bases and J 6 bases; bases outside gene matches: 2. The CDR3 has 13 amino acids. CDR3 amino acids: CASSRDSNSPLHF. CDR3 bases: TGTGCCAGCAGCCGGGACAGTAATTCACCCCTCCACTTT.

The chain joins TRBV27 to TRBJ2-7, with TRBD2 as a possible D gene (7 bases). V was trimmed by 2 bases and J by 7 bases, leaving 18 bases between them. CDR1 is MNHEY and CDR2 is SMNVEV in the germline V gene (reference sequence). The CDR3 runs 15 residues. DNA of the CDR3: TGTGCCAGCAGTTTACCATCCACAGGGAGGGGGGAGCAGTACTTC. Translated: CASSLPSTGRGEQYF.

The CDR3 DNA is TGTGCCAGCAGTATACGGACAGGGGGCGGCGAGCAGTACTTC. This translates into CASSIRTGGGEQYF. The V gene is TRBV6-1, the J gene TRBJ2-7; 11 nucleotides align to TRBD1. The germline gives CDR1 MNHNS, CDR2 SASEGT. V trimming: 5 bases; J trimming: 6 bases; junction bases outside the gene matches: 6. The CDR3 totals 14 residues.

For the CDR3, the DNA is TGTGCCAGCAACTCAGGGGCGAGCTCCTATAATTCACCCCTCCACTTT. The encoded protein is CASNSGASSYNSPLHF. The genes are TRBV9 and TRBJ1-6, with a tentative D call TRBD1 (6 bases). The V and J ends lost 6 bases and 0 bases respectively, with 13 bases between them. Per the germline V gene, CDR1 is SGDLS and CDR2 is YYNGEE. The CDR3 consists of 16 residues.

Only one count was recorded for this clone. The chain recombines TRBV7-2 with TRBJ2-3; D is undetermined. Per the germline V gene, CDR1 is SGHTA and CDR2 is FQGNSA. This CDR3 is 12 amino acids long. V lost 6 bases, J lost 2 bases, and 6 bases lay in between. CDR3 region: CASSLYTDTQYF. In DNA, the CDR3 is TGTGCCAGCAGTTTGTACACAGATACGCAGTATTTT.

The chain couples TRBV27 to TRBJ1-6, with 9 bases that match TRBD1. With 3 bases clipped from V and 7 bases from J, the junction kept 7 bases outside the gene matches. This CDR3 is built from 16 residues. Germline V lookup: CDR1 MNHEY, CDR2 SMNVEV (reference sequence). CDR3 sequence (DNA): TGTGCCAGCAGTTTCGGGGACAGGGAGGGGAATTCACCCCTCCACTTT. This gives the protein CASSFGDREGNSPLHF.

This clone was found a few times. Other nucleotide sequences from this sample produce the same CDR3. V and J are TRBV7-9 and TRBJ1-3; 11 bases line up with TRBD1. Per germline, CDR1 SEHNR and CDR2 FQNEAQ (reference sequence). V was clipped by 8 bases and J by 0 bases; unmatched bases: 6. The CDR3 loop spans 16 amino acids. CDR3 sequence reads: CASWEGTGGSGNTIYF. CDR3 nucleotides: TGTGCCAGCTGGGAAGGGACAGGGGGCTCTGGAAACACCATATATTTT.

This clone was recorded only once. The chain has TRBV6-1 and TRBJ1-6, with 8 bases fitting TRBD1. V shed 11 bases and J 10 bases; nucleotides not matched to a gene: 13. This CDR3 spans 14 amino acids. The V gene's germline CDR1 is MNHNS and CDR2 SASEGT. CDR3 coding DNA: TGTGCCGGATGCCGGGACAGGAATTCCTCACCCCTCCACTTT. It codes for CAGCRDRNSSPLHF.